Below, one TCR beta chain is given with its context. Its antigen is as yet unknown. The source of the sample is a study of OX40 agonist ivuxolimab in advanced cancers. The length of the CDR3 is 18 residues. Generated by immunoSEQ multiplex PCR, the TCRdb table keeps only in-frame clones and is missing some. The sample holds around 77,000 clones; about 78% are singletons and the top ten take approximately 5.3%. Study conclusions and caveats: Which antigen the expanded peripheral T cells recognized is unknown.

Sample: CD4+ or CD8+ T cells sorted from blood, taken in a trial of the OX40 agonist ivuxolimab. The source is an adult with an advanced solid tumor such as melanoma, head and neck, liver or kidney cancer. The chain recombines TRBV21-1 with TRBJ1-5; TRBD1 reflects the table's D call only, with no check against the DNA. TRBV21-1 corresponds to a pseudogene. The CDR3 DNA is TGTGCCAGCAGCAAACCGGGACAGGGGGCTAGAACTTGTCAGCCCCAGCATTTT. Translating it yields CASSKPGQGARTCQPQHF.